The 24 T cell receptor beta chains in this list originate from one sample, sequenced in a study of a mutant IDH1 vaccine in newly diagnosed glioma. Assay: immunoSEQ multiplex PCR; the TCRdb copy retains only in-frame clones and omits some. The sample lists some 48,000 clones; around 80% were seen once. These receptors are not linked to any known antigen. The time point is: week 5, during vaccination. It was 300 ug of mutant IDH1 20-mer peptide that made up each vaccine dose, given with topical imiquimod. The sample was PBMCs, taken from a glioma patient whose treatment included an IDH1 peptide vaccine. These receptors originate from a woman aged 40 to 50 with glioma.

J is TRBJ2-3 and V is TRBV19; 9 nucleotides line up with TRBD2. This CDR3 has 14 residues. The V gene end was trimmed by 3 bases and the J gene end by 4 bases; junction bases not matched to a gene: 2. Per germline, CDR1 LNHDA and CDR2 SQIVND (reference sequence). The CDR3 DNA sequence: TGTGCCAGTAGTATCGGGACTAGCCCAGATACGCAGTATTTT. Its translation: CASSIGTSPDTQYF.

CDR3: CASSLGLAGLDTQYF. The CDR3 DNA follows: TGTGCCAGCAGCCTTGGACTAGCGGGGCTAGATACGCAGTATTTT. This sequence joins TRBV2 and TRBJ2-3; 12 bases agree with TRBD2. Germline values: CDR1 SNHLY, CDR2 FYNNEI. The CDR3 contains 15 residues. The ends lost 6 bases at V and 5 bases at J; junction bases unmatched: 6. Full variable domain (outside the CDR3, taken from reference TRBV2 and TRBJ2-3): EPEVTQTPSHQVTQMGQEVILRCVPISNHLYFYWYRQILGQKVEFLVSFYNNEISEKSEIFDDQFSVERPDGSNFTLKIRSTKLEDSAMYFCASSLGLAGLDTQYFGPGTRLTVL.

V is TRBV9 and J is TRBJ2-1; 8 positions agree with TRBD2. CDR3 length equals 13 residues. Germline V gene data show CDR1 as SGDLS and CDR2 as YYNGEE. The trim removed 6 bases at V and 3 bases at J, leaving 2 bases unmatched. CDR3 loop: CASTGGGYNEQFF. DNA of the CDR3: TGTGCCAGCACGGGGGGGGGCTACAATGAGCAGTTCTTC.

The chain carries TRBV6-5 and TRBJ2-2; D remains ambiguous. Germline lookup yields CDR1 MNHEY and CDR2 SVGAGI. The CDR3 sequence is 10 residues long. Trimming took off 8 bases at V and 11 bases at J, with 9 bases between the two ends. In DNA form, the CDR3 reads TGTGCCAGCGGGCAACTCGAGCTGTTTTTT. Translated: CASGQLELFF.

The chain couples TRBV27 to TRBJ2-1; 7 nucleotides agree with TRBD1. The length of the CDR3 is 16 residues. J lost 3 bases, V lost 6 bases, and 11 bases had no gene match. Germline CDR1 MNHEY, CDR2 SMNVEV (reference sequence). CDR3 in amino acids: CASSPPRQGGYNEQFF. For the CDR3, the DNA is TGTGCCAGCAGCCCTCCCCGACAGGGTGGCTACAATGAGCAGTTCTTC.

The rearrangement links TRBV30 to TRBJ1-6; D might be TRBD1 (6 bases). Trimming left V 1 base short and J 12 bases short, with 10 bases between. CDR3 length: 12 amino acids. Germline V gene data show CDR1 as GTSNPN and CDR2 as SVGIG (reference sequence). In DNA form, the CDR3 reads TGTGCCTGGAGTGCGGACAGTTTACCCCTCCACTTT. As protein: CAWSADSLPLHF.

The chain uses TRBV10-3 and TRBJ1-1; D call uncertain. From germline, CDR1 is ENHRY and CDR2 SYGVKD. Deletions cut 4 bases from V and 0 bases from J, with 9 bases between. CDR3 length: 14 amino acids. The CDR3 DNA sequence: TGTGCCATCAGTGGAAAAGGACTGAACACTGAAGCTTTCTTT. Protein product: CAISGKGLNTEAFF.

The V call is TRBV28, the J call TRBJ2-7; TRBD2 matches at 8 bases. Germline V lookup: CDR1 MDHEN, CDR2 SYDVKM. The length of the CDR3 is 15 residues. J gave up 5 bases and V 5 bases, and 11 bases lay outside the gene matches. As DNA, the CDR3 is TGTGCCAGCAGTAGCTCCTCCGGGACTAGTAACGAGCAGTACTTC. Translating it yields CASSSSSGTSNEQYF.

The rearrangement links TRBV4-1 to TRBJ1-5, with unresolved D. CDR1 is MGHRA, CDR2 YSYEKL, per germline. Trimming removed 1 base at V and 0 bases at J, with 13 bases between. The CDR3 is 17 amino acids. In DNA, the CDR3 is TGCGCCAGCAGCCAAGGGCGGCAGATCTATAGCAATCAGCCCCAGCATTTT. Its protein product is CASSQGRQIYSNQPQHF.

With regard to this clone: Other DNA sequences in the sample encode the same CDR3. V and J are TRBV10-1 and TRBJ1-2; D remains ambiguous. Trimming pared 5 bases from V and 2 bases from J, leaving 9 bases between. The CDR3 sequence is 13 residues long. CDR1 and CDR2 (germline): WNHNN, SYGVQD (reference sequence). As DNA, the CDR3 is TGCGCCAGCAGTCGGGCGGGGAACTATGGCTACACCTTC. Encoded protein: CASSRAGNYGYTF.

This clone showed up just a few times. The chain is built from TRBV6-1 and TRBJ1-1; D gene uncertain. Trimming removed 3 bases from V and 0 bases from J, with 8 bases in between. The V gene's germline CDR1 is MNHNS and CDR2 SASEGT. This CDR3 has 14 residues. The CDR3 loop reads CASSEKLLNTEAFF. CDR3 sequence (DNA): TGTGCCAGCAGTGAGAAGTTACTGAACACTGAAGCTTTCTTT.

The V call is TRBV27, the J call TRBJ2-5; TRBD2 might be the D (5 bases). The CDR3 runs 12 residues. Trimming left V 7 bases short and J 5 bases short, with 11 bases between. Germline V gene sequence: CDR1 MNHEY, CDR2 SMNVEV (reference sequence). The CDR3 DNA reads TGTGCCAGCAAACGGGGATCGGAGACCCAGTACTTC. Amino acids: CASKRGSETQYF.

This sequence joins TRBV4-1 and TRBJ1-6; 7 bases are a match to TRBD1. The V segment lost 2 bases and the J segment 7 bases; nucleotides outside the gene matches: 11. Per the germline V gene, CDR1 is MGHRA and CDR2 is YSYEKL. The CDR3 is 17 residues long. Written as DNA, the CDR3 is TGCGCCAGCAGCCAAATATACAGGGGCTCGACCAATTCACCCCTCCACTTT. Translation gives CASSQIYRGSTNSPLHF.

This clone was seen a single time. The chain links TRBV9 to TRBJ2-7; D tentatively fits TRBD1 or TRBD2 (6 bases each). The CDR3 loop spans 14 amino acids. CDR1 SGDLS and CDR2 YYNGEE come from the germline V gene. The V end lost 4 bases, the J end lost 1 base, and 12 bases lay between the germline ends. Here the CDR3 reads CASSPQGRSYEQYF. The DNA of the CDR3 is TGTGCCAGCAGCCCCCAGGGGAGGTCCTACGAGCAGTACTTC.

Regarding this clone: The sample has other DNA sequences that encode this CDR3 too. The chain uses TRBV19 and TRBJ2-5; 10 bases are shared with TRBD2. The CDR3 sequence is 12 residues long. Germline CDR1 reads LNHDA; CDR2 reads SQIVND (reference sequence). Trimming removed 8 bases from V and 4 bases from J; junction bases left unmatched: 1. The CDR3 DNA reads TGTGCCAGTCGACTAGCGGGAGAGACCCAGTACTTC. This codes for CASRLAGETQYF.

The chain joins TRBV5-1 to TRBJ2-5, with 7 bases aligning to TRBD1. The germline CDR1 and CDR2 sequences are SGHRS and YFSETQ. The CDR3 is made up of 14 amino acids. V lost 6 bases to trimming and J lost 1 base; unmatched junction nucleotides: 6. The CDR3 reads CASKGTGAQETQYF. In DNA form, the CDR3 reads TGCGCCAGCAAAGGCACAGGGGCCCAAGAGACCCAGTACTTC.

The chain combines TRBV30 with TRBJ2-7; 7 nucleotides agree with TRBD1. V was pared by 3 bases and J by 2 bases, with 10 bases of the junction left unmatched. The CDR3 spans 15 residues. Per germline, CDR1 GTSNPN and CDR2 SVGIG (reference sequence). CDR3 protein: CAWSRRQGSTYEQYF. The DNA of the CDR3 is TGTGCCTGGAGCCGACGACAGGGTAGCACCTACGAGCAGTACTTC.

The chain carries TRBV7-9 and TRBJ2-7; a weak D match, TRBD1 (6 bases). The CDR3 length is 14 residues. Germline CDR1 SEHNR, CDR2 FQNEAQ (reference sequence). V lost 5 bases and J lost 4, with 15 bases in between. The CDR3 protein is CASSLDTGSYEQYF. In DNA form, the CDR3 reads TGTGCCAGCAGCCTCGATACAGGGAGTTACGAGCAGTACTTC.

V is TRBV7-2 and J is TRBJ2-7; D is tentatively TRBD1 or TRBD2 (7 bases each). The ends were cut back, 5 bases at V and 0 bases at J, with 17 bases in the middle. The germline V gene encodes CDR1 SGHTA and CDR2 FQGNSA. CDR3 length: 16 amino acids. The CDR3 coding sequence is TGTGCCAGCAGCCAGGGGGGGGCCCTCTTCTCCTACGAGCAGTACTTC. Translating it yields CASSQGGALFSYEQYF.

The chain couples TRBV14 to TRBJ1-2; D perhaps matches TRBD1 (6 bases). V was shortened by 4 bases and J by 8 bases, with 11 bases between the two germline ends. This CDR3 is built from 12 residues. CDR1 SGHDN and CDR2 FVKESK come from the germline V gene. The CDR3 here is CASSPDRLGYTF. CDR3 nucleotide sequence: TGTGCCAGCAGCCCGGACAGACTGGGCTACACCTTC.

This sequence joins TRBV2 and TRBJ2-7; the D call may be TRBD1 or TRBD2 (5 bases each). With 4 bases removed from V and 2 bases from J, the gap between germline ends came to 9 bases. The germline gives CDR1 SNHLY, CDR2 FYNNEI. The CDR3 has 13 amino acids. The CDR3 loop is CASSVGPTYEQYF. In DNA form, the CDR3 reads TGTGCCAGCAGTGTGGGACCCACCTACGAGCAGTACTTC.

The CDR3 here is CSVGSGRDEQYF. CDR3 sequence (DNA): TGCAGCGTTGGCTCGGGGCGCGACGAGCAGTACTTC. J is TRBJ2-7 and V is TRBV29-1; D could derive from TRBD1 or TRBD2 (5 bases each). Trimming removed 4 bases from V and 5 bases from J, with 12 bases in between. CDR3 size: 12 residues. Looked up from germline, CDR1 is SQVTM and CDR2 is ANQGSEA.

This clone was detected only a few times. The rearrangement uses TRBV9 and TRBJ1-1; D is possibly TRBD1 (5 bases). This CDR3 spans 14 amino acids. The germline V and J ends were trimmed by 0 bases and 1 base, with 7 bases remaining between them. Germline V gene data show CDR1 as SGDLS and CDR2 as YYNGEE. The CDR3 DNA reads as TGTGCCAGCAGCGTAGGACAGCCGAACACTGAAGCTTTCTTT. Residues: CASSVGQPNTEAFF. Drawing the rest from reference TRBV9 and TRBJ1-1, the complete variable domain is DSGVTQTPKHLITATGQRVTLRCSPRSGDLSVYWYQQSLDQGLQFLIQYYNGEERAKGNILERFSAQQFPDLHSELNLSSLELGDSALYFCASSVGQPNTEAFFGQGTRLTVV.

This clone was detected only a few times. The genes are TRBV10-2 and TRBJ2-2; D call uncertain. CDR3 size: 14 residues. CDR1 and CDR2 from the germline V gene are WSHSY and SAAADI. V was shortened by 5 bases and J by 5 bases, with 12 bases between the two germline ends. In nucleotides, the CDR3 is TGCGCCAGCAGTCCCAGCCCTTGGACCGGGGAGCTGTTTTTT. It specifies CASSPSPWTGELFF.